Presented here are 16 T cell receptor beta chains from one specimen sequenced in a study of T cell repertoires in cytomegalovirus infection. Using its own MiXCR run on the reads, TCRdb lists one record per CDR3 protein. The table lists about 830,000 distinct CDR3 sequences, roughly 33% of them singletons. Antigen specificity for these receptors is unknown. The specimen comprised cultured CD8+ T cells from PBMCs, sampled from culture after CMV antigen stimulation. Source of these receptors: a human donor in good health (CMV status not recorded). Some clones in this sample may be carry-over from other donors' samples.

The chain joins TRBV5-6 to TRBJ2-3; D is unclear. CDR1 is SGHDT and CDR2 is YYEEEE in the germline V gene. Between the trimmed V and J ends, which lost 0 bases and 6 bases, there was a span of 11 bases. This CDR3 spans 14 amino acids. This CDR3 reads CASSLGSWSDTQYF. CDR3 DNA sequence: TGTGCCAGCAGCTTGGGAAGTTGGTCTGATACGCAGTATTTT. The whole variable domain, filled in from reference TRBV5-6 and TRBJ2-3, reads DAGVTQSPTHLIKTRGQQVTLRCSPKSGHDTVSWYQQALGQGPQFIFQYYEEEERQRGNFPDRFSGHQFPNYSSELNVNALLLGDSALYLCASSLGSWSDTQYFGPGTRLTVL.

In its sample, this clonotype was seen a few times. The chain recombines TRBV20-1 with TRBJ1-3; TRBD1 might be the D (5 bases). V was cut by 1 base and J by 0 bases, with 10 bases left in between. The CDR3 runs to 15 residues. CDR1 is DFQATT, CDR2 SNEGSKA, per germline (reference sequence). The chain's CDR3 is CSARVWGRSGNTIYF. CDR3 DNA: TGCAGTGCTAGAGTGTGGGGACGCTCTGGAAACACCATATATTTT.

This chain joins TRBV5-6 and TRBJ1-6; D possibly corresponds to TRBD1 (5 bases). The CDR3 contains 15 residues. V was pared by 4 bases and J by 8 bases, with 16 bases between. The germline V gene has CDR1 SGHDT and CDR2 YYEEEE. The DNA of the CDR3 is TGTGCCAGCAGCCCGGAGGCAGGGATGGATTCACCCCTCCACTTT. It codes for CASSPEAGMDSPLHF. The full variable domain, completed using reference TRBV5-6 and TRBJ1-6, is DAGVTQSPTHLIKTRGQQVTLRCSPKSGHDTVSWYQQALGQGPQFIFQYYEEEERQRGNFPDRFSGHQFPNYSSELNVNALLLGDSALYLCASSPEAGMDSPLHFGNGTRLTVT.

This clonotype was seen a few times. This rearrangement joins TRBV4-1 to TRBJ2-1; D call uncertain. Per the germline V gene, CDR1 is MGHRA and CDR2 is YSYEKL. The CDR3 consists of 11 residues. The V gene lost 2 bases and the J gene lost 10 bases, with 6 bases spanning the gap. CDR3: CASSQSSEQFF. The CDR3 region has the DNA TGCGCCAGCAGCCAATCGAGCGAGCAGTTCTTC.

This rearrangement joins TRBV27 to TRBJ1-2; TRBD1 might be the D (6 bases). This CDR3 spans 14 amino acids. V was clipped by 5 bases and J by 4 bases, with 14 bases between them. Germline V gene sequence: CDR1 MNHEY, CDR2 SMNVEV (reference sequence). The CDR3 here is CASSPNRVSYGYTF. The CDR3 bases are TGTGCCAGCAGTCCCAACAGGGTTTCCTATGGCTACACCTTC.

This sequence joins TRBV5-4 and TRBJ1-1, with TRBD1 matching over 9 bases. V dropped 4 bases and J dropped 2; count of bases not matched to a gene: 6. Looked up from germline, CDR1 is SGHNT and CDR2 is YYREEE (reference sequence). This CDR3 region has 15 residues. CDR3 loop: CASSTLGQGNTEAFF. CDR3 bases: TGTGCCAGCAGCACGCTGGGACAGGGTAACACTGAAGCTTTCTTT.

This clonotype was seen a few times. This chain connects TRBV2 to TRBJ1-1; tentatively, D is TRBD1 (5 bases). The V and J ends lost 2 bases and 5 bases respectively, with 15 bases between them. The CDR3 totals 15 residues. Germline V gene lookup returns CDR1 SNHLY and CDR2 FYNNEI. Written as DNA, the CDR3 is TGTGCCAGCAGTGAAATAATAGGGGAAAGTACTGAAGCTTTCTTT. This sequence encodes CASSEIIGESTEAFF. Looking up the rest from reference TRBV2 and TRBJ1-1 gives the full variable domain: EPEVTQTPSHQVTQMGQEVILRCVPISNHLYFYWYRQILGQKVEFLVSFYNNEISEKSEIFDDQFSVERPDGSNFTLKIRSTKLEDSAMYFCASSEIIGESTEAFFGQGTRLTVV.

This clonotype was found a few times. The chain has TRBV7-6 and TRBJ2-1; 11 positions agree with TRBD2. This CDR3 region has 17 residues. Germline-derived CDR1 and CDR2 are SGHVS and FNYEAQ. Trimming cost V 0 bases and J 7 bases; bases outside gene matches: 8. CDR3 residues: CASSLAPSGGSWNEQFF. The CDR3 bases are TGTGCCAGCAGCTTAGCCCCTAGCGGGGGGTCATGGAATGAGCAGTTCTTC.

V and J are TRBV2 and TRBJ2-3, with TRBD2 identical over 8 bases. The V and J ends lost 4 bases and 0 bases, in that order; junction bases with no gene match: 9. From germline, CDR1 is SNHLY and CDR2 FYNNEI. This CDR3 region has 17 residues. The CDR3 nucleotides are TGTGCCAGCAGTGGCCCCGGAGCGGGGGAGAGCACAGATACGCAGTATTTT. It yields the protein CASSGPGAGESTDTQYF.

V usage is TRBV7-9 and J usage is TRBJ2-2; 14 bases align to TRBD2. The CDR3 consists of 16 residues. Germline CDR1 reads SEHNR; CDR2 reads FQNEAQ (reference sequence). The J segment lost 5 bases and the V segment lost 5 bases, leaving 4 bases of the junction unmatched. CDR3 residues: CASSHRTSGGTGELFF. The CDR3 nucleotides are TGTGCCAGCAGCCACCGGACTAGCGGGGGGACCGGGGAGCTGTTTTTT.

In DNA, the CDR3 is TGTGCCAGCAGCTTCCACGGGACGCTAAGGAATGAGCAGTTCTTC. Protein: CASSFHGTLRNEQFF. The gene calls are TRBV7-2 and TRBJ2-1; perhaps D is TRBD1 or TRBD2 (5 bases each). V lost 3 bases, J lost 7 bases, and 16 bases lay in between. This CDR3 is 15 amino acids long. The germline V gene encodes CDR1 SGHTA and CDR2 FQGNSA. Drawing the rest from reference TRBV7-2 and TRBJ2-1, the complete variable domain is GAGVSQSPSNKVTEKGKDVELRCDPISGHTALYWYRQSLGQGLEFLIYFQGNSAPDKSGLPSDRFSAERTGGSVSTLTIQRTQQEDSAVYLCASSFHGTLRNEQFFGPGTRLTVL.

This clonotype was picked up many times. J is TRBJ1-1 and V is TRBV7-2; D may be TRBD1 (5 bases). Germline V gene lookup returns CDR1 SGHTA and CDR2 FQGNSA. The CDR3 contains 13 residues. The ends were cut back, 5 bases at V and 7 bases at J, with 14 bases in the middle. CDR3 loop: CASSGTTVYEAFF. The CDR3, as DNA: TGTGCCAGCAGCGGCACGACAGTGTATGAAGCTTTCTTT.

CDR3 nucleotides: TGTGCCAGCAGCTCAGAGACGGGCGATGGCTACACCTTC. This sequence encodes CASSSETGDGYTF. This sequence joins TRBV7-2 and TRBJ1-2; D gene uncertain. Germline CDR1 is SGHTA and CDR2 is FQGNSA. V dropped 4 bases and J dropped 6 bases, with 12 bases sitting between them. This CDR3 contains 13 residues.

V gene TRBV7-9 combines with J gene TRBJ1-1; D perhaps matches TRBD1 (6 bases). The CDR3 covers 14 residues. Trimming stripped 6 bases from V and 4 bases from J, with 15 bases between. CDR1 and CDR2 from the germline V gene are SEHNR and FQNEAQ (reference sequence). The CDR3 protein is CASSDITGFTEAFF. The CDR3 DNA is TGTGCCAGCAGTGATATTACAGGGTTCACTGAAGCTTTCTTT.

In this sample, this clonotype turned up many times. The chain joins TRBV7-6 to TRBJ1-5; 7 positions match TRBD1. V was pared by 5 bases and J by 5 bases, with 9 bases of the junction left unmatched. The CDR3 covers 15 residues. Germline lookup yields CDR1 SGHVS and CDR2 FNYEAQ. The CDR3 spells CASSDGPGGYQPQHF. For the CDR3, the DNA is TGTGCCAGCAGCGACGGTCCAGGGGGTTATCAGCCCCAGCATTTT.

J is TRBJ1-1 and V is TRBV6-1; no firm D call. Germline CDR1 reads MNHNS; CDR2 reads SASEGT. There are 16 residues in the CDR3. V lost 9 bases and J 0 bases, leaving 20 bases between the germline ends. The CDR3 sequence is CASYPVTVDLNTEAFF. CDR3 DNA: TGTGCCAGTTATCCCGTCACAGTAGATTTGAACACTGAAGCTTTCTTT.